This T cell receptor (beta chain) is from a study of T cell responses to AZD1222 COVID-19 vaccine. A note on this clone: What it binds is not known.

Study-wide results and caveats: The reported proportion of spike-specific TCRs targeting unmutated variant regions was nearly half.

The protocol was immunoSEQ multiplex PCR, while the TCRdb copy is restricted to in-frame clones and leaves out a portion. The sample holds about 140,000 clones, 85% to 95% seen once. Sequenced material: peripheral blood, taken after recovery from COVID-19. The TCR was taken from an adult who had recovered from COVID-19.

In DNA form, the CDR3 reads TGCGCCAGCAGCTCCCAGACAGGGAGGCAAGAGACCCAGTACTTC. This sequence encodes CASSSQTGRQETQYF. The V and J genes are TRBV5-1 and TRBJ2-5, with D maybe TRBD1 (7 bases). This CDR3 comprises 15 residues. Germline values: CDR1 SGHRS, CDR2 YFSETQ. V was trimmed by 3 bases and J by 2 bases, leaving 14 bases between them.